Listed here are 4 T cell receptor beta chains from one sample, sequenced in a study of hypomethylating agent response in myelodysplastic syndrome. Generated by immunoSEQ multiplex PCR, the TCRdb table keeps only in-frame clones and is missing some. The top ten hold 26% of the sample, which has thousands of clones, approximately 81% seen once. The input for sequencing was bone marrow, taken before or after starting hypomethylating agent treatment for myelodysplastic syndrome (not recorded which). The source of these receptors is a human donor with myelodysplastic syndrome.

This chain joins TRBV9 and TRBJ2-2; 8 positions agree with TRBD1. The V and J ends lost 6 bases and 3 bases, in that order; junction bases with no gene match: 13. Germline V gene data show CDR1 as SGDLS and CDR2 as YYNGEE. This CDR3 region has 17 residues. The chain's CDR3 is CASTPLHGQGDTGELFF. CDR3 nucleotides: TGTGCCAGCACCCCGTTACACGGACAGGGCGACACCGGGGAGCTGTTTTTT.

This clone was counted a single time. This rearrangement joins TRBV9 to TRBJ2-1; D may be TRBD2 (5 bases). V lost 0 bases and J 0 bases, leaving 10 bases between the germline ends. The V gene's germline CDR1 is SGDLS and CDR2 YYNGEE. CDR3 size: 16 residues. The CDR3 DNA reads as TGTGCCAGCAGCGTAGGAGGAGGAAACTCCTACAATGAGCAGTTCTTC. This sequence encodes CASSVGGGNSYNEQFF.

The rearrangement uses TRBV28 and TRBJ2-1; D is tentatively TRBD1 or TRBD2 (5 bases each). The CDR3 is 13 amino acids. Germline CDR1 MDHEN, CDR2 SYDVKM. V lost 4 bases and J lost 10, with 14 bases in between. CDR3 protein: CASSWGTSGEQFF. DNA of the CDR3: TGTGCCAGCAGTTGGGGGACCTCTGGAGAGCAGTTCTTC.

The genes are TRBV7-3 and TRBJ2-7; no firm D call. Per the germline V gene, CDR1 is SGHTA and CDR2 is FQGTGA. The CDR3 consists of 13 residues. V lost 2 bases, J lost 6 bases, and 11 bases lay in between. The CDR3 DNA follows: TGTGCCAGCAGCTTATCAAGATGGACCGAGCAGTACTTC. Protein product: CASSLSRWTEQYF.